This T cell receptor (beta chain) came from a study of T cell responses to AZD1222 COVID-19 vaccine. Using immunoSEQ multiplex PCR, the repertoire was profiled, and TCRdb retains in-frame clones only, with some absent. The sample yields more than 95,000 clones, roughly 90% seen once. This CDR3 is built from 16 residues. Per germline, CDR1 GTSNPN and CDR2 SVGIG (reference sequence). The ends lost 0 bases at V and 6 bases at J; junction bases unmatched: 10. The clonotype originates from an adult in good health. The V call is TRBV30, the J call TRBJ2-7, with 11 positions matching TRBD1. The sample in question was peripheral blood, obtained on day 0 of AZD1222 vaccination. As DNA, the CDR3 is TGTGCCTGGAGTGTGGTAGGGACAGGGGGAAGCGGCGAGCAGTACTTC. It specifies CAWSVVGTGGSGEQYF.